These T cell receptor beta chains were read from a single sample in a study of brain T cells in children with intractable seizures. The method was immunoSEQ multiplex PCR; TCRdb's version includes in-frame clones alone and lacks a portion of them. The sample shows a few hundred thousand clones, nearly 95% of them seen only once. The specimen comprised peripheral blood, sampled more than 4 months after surgery. These receptors were obtained from a boy in the first two years of life with tuberous sclerosis and intractable seizures. CDR3s include the opening cysteine and the closing phenylalanine or tryptophan. The D gene is left open where the match is weak. Size values are once, few and many counts, or a class for expanded clones, and some rows have none.

D	J	size	V	DNA	CDR3
.	TRBJ2-3	.	TRBV4-1	TGCGCCAGCAGCCAACGGAGTAGTCTCACAGATACGCAGTATTTT	CASSQRSSLTDTQYF
TRBD2	TRBJ2-1	.	TRBV6-5	TGTGCCAGCAGACCTGGACTAGCGGGGAACAATGAGCAGTTCTTC	CASRPGLAGNNEQFF
TRBD2	TRBJ2-3	.	TRBV5-1	TGCGCCAGCAGCTTGGAGGCACTAGCGGGGCGGGCCACAGATACGCAGTATTTT	CASSLEALAGRATDTQYF
.	TRBJ1-5	.	TRBV30	TGTGCCTGGAGTCCAACCGGGGATTTGGGTCAGCCCCAGCATTTT	CAWSPTGDLGQPQHF
.	TRBJ2-7	.	TRBV7-9	TGTGCCAGCAGCTCTCCTATGTGGGACGGGGAAGACGAGCAGTACTTC	CASSSPMWDGEDEQYF
TRBD1	TRBJ2-7	.	TRBV10-2	TGCGCCAGCAGTGGGAGACAGGGGGCGCCGAGCGAGCAGTACTTC	CASSGRQGAPSEQYF
TRBD1	TRBJ1-1	.	TRBV6-5	TGTGCCAGCAGGCCCGGGACAGGGTTTTTCACTGAAGCTTTCTTT	CASRPGTGFFTEAFF
.	TRBJ2-2	.	TRBV24-1	TGTGCCACCAGTGATCAATGGGAGCTGTTTTTT	CATSDQWELFF
.	TRBJ1-1	.	TRBV18	TGTGCCAGCTCACTAAGATCAGGTAGGAGAACTGAAGCTTTCTTT	CASSLRSGRRTEAFF
TRBD1	TRBJ2-5	.	TRBV28	TGTGCCAGCAGTTTATGGGACAGGGAAGGGACCCAGTACTTC	CASSLWDREGTQYF
.	TRBJ2-1	.	TRBV27	TGTGCCAGCAGTCCCGGACTAAGTGAGCAGTTCTTC	CASSPGLSEQFF
TRBD1	TRBJ1-5	few	TRBV2	TGTGCCAGCAGTGTGGGACAGTATAGCAATCAGCCCCAGCATTTT	CASSVGQYSNQPQHF
.	TRBJ1-2	.	TRBV28	TGTGCCAGCAGGCTCCCAGACGGTAACTATGGCTACACCTTC	CASRLPDGNYGYTF
TRBD1	TRBJ2-2	.	TRBV10-3	TGTGCCATCGGACAGGGAGACGGGGAGCTGTTTTTT	CAIGQGDGELFF
TRBD2	TRBJ2-2	.	TRBV9	TGTGCCAGCAGCGTAGGGACTAGCTTTTACAACACCGGGGAGCTGTTTTTT	CASSVGTSFYNTGELFF
.	TRBJ2-3	.	TRBV24-1	TGTGCCACCAGTGATTCAGGGCGGGCGGTTTTTGATACGCAGTATTTT	CATSDSGRAVFDTQYF
TRBD1	TRBJ2-1	.	TRBV7-9	TGTGCCAGCAGCCGGAGGGGACAGGGGCTGAATGAGCAGTTCTTC	CASSRRGQGLNEQFF
.	TRBJ2-5	.	TRBV27	TGTGCCAGCAGTGTTACGGAGACCCAGTACTTC	CASSVTETQYF
TRBD2	TRBJ2-1	.	TRBV19	TGTGCCAGTAGTATAGGGGTAGCGGGAGGGCCGCATGAGCAGTTCTTC	CASSIGVAGGPHEQFF
TRBD2	TRBJ2-7	few	TRBV4-2	TGTGCCAGCAGCCAAGATTGGGGGGCTCGGACTAGCGGGAGCGACGAGCAGTACTTC	CASSQDWGARTSGSDEQYF
.	TRBJ2-3	.	TRBV7-9	TGTGCCAGCAGCTTATTTGCAGATACGCAGTATTTT	CASSLFADTQYF
TRBD2	TRBJ2-7	.	TRBV30	TGTGCCTTGGGACTAGTTAATGAGCAGTACTTC	CALGLVNEQYF
TRBD1	TRBJ2-4	.	TRBV7-2	TGTGCCAGCAGCCCGACAGGGACAGACGTCATTCAGTACTTC	CASSPTGTDVIQYF
.	TRBJ1-5	.	TRBV6-6	TGTGCCAGCAGGGGTGGGAATCAGCCCCAGCATTTT	CASRGGNQPQHF
.	TRBJ2-2	.	TRBV6-5	TGTGCCAGCAGTCCCGGACAGATTAACACCGGGGAGCTGTTTTTT	CASSPGQINTGELFF
.	TRBJ2-3	.	TRBV20-1	TGCAGTGCTAGGATAGATACGCAGTATTTT	CSARIDTQYF
.	TRBJ1-1	.	TRBV29-1	TGCAGCGTTAGGACAGTAGATGGGGTGTCCACTGAAGCTTTCTTT	CSVRTVDGVSTEAFF
TRBD2	TRBJ2-7	.	TRBV6-1	TGTGCCAGCAGTGAATTACCTGACAGACTAGCGGGAAACGAGCAGTACTTC	CASSELPDRLAGNEQYF
.	TRBJ2-1	.	TRBV5-1	TGCGCCAGCAGCTTGGGTGACGACTACAATGAGCAGTTCTTC	CASSLGDDYNEQFF
TRBD2	TRBJ2-7	.	TRBV7-9	TGTGCCAGCAGCTTACTACGGCTAGCGGGTTACGAGCAGTACTTC	CASSLLRLAGYEQYF
.	TRBJ2-4	.	TRBV5-1	TGCGCCAGCAGCTTGGTAGGCGGGCTTACCAAAAACATTCAGTACTTC	CASSLVGGLTKNIQYF
.	TRBJ1-1	.	TRBV7-3	TGTGCCAGCAGCTCGAAACCGGCGGCGCTCAGGATGAACACTGAAGCTTTCTTT	CASSSKPAALRMNTEAFF
TRBD2	TRBJ2-3	.	TRBV10-3	TGTGCCATCAGATCCGGGACTAGCGGGGGGTACACAGATACGCAGTATTTT	CAIRSGTSGGYTDTQYF
.	TRBJ2-7	.	TRBV21-1	TGTGCCAACAAAAAAAAGGGACAGGAATACGAGCAGTACTTC	CANKKKGQEYEQYF
.	TRBJ1-1	once	TRBV7-9	TGTGCCAGCAGCTTCCTTGACGGGGGGGACACTGAAGCTTTCTTT	CASSFLDGGDTEAFF
.	TRBJ2-1	.	TRBV3-1/TRBV3-2	TGTGCCAGCAGCCAAGGGGGGAGTTCCCCATACAATGAGCAGTTCTTC	CASSQGGSSPYNEQFF
TRBD1	TRBJ1-1	once	TRBV19	TGTGCCAGTAGCCGCCCAGGACAGGGACCTTTGAACACTGAAGCTTTCTTT	CASSRPGQGPLNTEAFF
.	TRBJ1-2	.	TRBV12-3/TRBV12-4	TGTGCCAGCCTCAGCAGGGAATCGAATGGCTACACCTTC	CASLSRESNGYTF
TRBD2	TRBJ2-5	.	TRBV5-1	TGCGCCAGCAGCCTGGGACTAGCGCGCCCGGGAGAGACCCAGTACTTC	CASSLGLARPGETQYF
.	TRBJ2-6	once	TRBV3-1/TRBV3-2	TGTGCCAGCAGCCAAGATCTCGGTCCGCAGACTTTC	CASSQDLGPQTF
.	TRBJ2-3	.	TRBV11-3	TGTGCCAGCAGCTTAGGGGCGGGTACGCAGTATTTT	CASSLGAGTQYF
.	TRBJ1-6	.	TRBV7-2	TGTGCCAGCAGCATAGGGAAGTCTTCACCCCTCCACTTT	CASSIGKSSPLHF
.	TRBJ1-3	.	TRBV11-2	TGTGCCAGCAGCTTAGAGTTCCTGAGGGGCGCCTGGAGGGAAAACACCATATATTTT	CASSLEFLRGAWRENTIYF
TRBD2	TRBJ2-2	once	TRBV24-1	TGTGCCACCGGGACTAGCGGGCGTTCGAACACCGGGGAGCTGTTTTTT	CATGTSGRSNTGELFF
.	TRBJ1-1	.	TRBV6-5	TGTGCCAGCAGTTACCAGGGGAGGTCTGAAGCTTTCTTT	CASSYQGRSEAFF
.	TRBJ1-1	.	TRBV5-1	TGCGCCAGCAGCTTGGATGGAGGCACTGAAGCTTTCTTT	CASSLDGGTEAFF
TRBD1	TRBJ2-7	.	TRBV18	TGTGCCAGCTCACCACCGGGACAGGGGGTTTACGAGCAGTACTTC	CASSPPGQGVYEQYF
.	TRBJ1-2	.	TRBV4-1	TGCGCCAGCAGCCACCCCTGGGGTCCCTATAACTATGGCTACACCTTC	CASSHPWGPYNYGYTF
.	TRBJ2-1	.	TRBV15	TGTGCCACCAGCAGCCGGGCCCCTTCCTACAATGAGCAGTTCTTC	CATSSRAPSYNEQFF
.	TRBJ1-5	.	TRBV19	TGTGCCAGTAGTCTTGGGAGAGTTGAGCCCCAGCATTTT	CASSLGRVEPQHF
TRBD1	TRBJ1-2	.	TRBV4-1	TGCGCCAGCAGCCAACGTTTCCGGGACAGGGGGACTAACTATGGCTACACCTTC	CASSQRFRDRGTNYGYTF